This TCR beta chain was sequenced in a study of blood T cell repertoires in COVID-19 (dated by TCRdb to 2020 to 2021). A note on the overall study: Samples from collaborators originated in the United States, Italy and Spain and spanned both the acute and convalescent phases of COVID-19. The material from the prospective study consisted of cDNA or gDNA derived from T cells, B-cell-depleted T cells, or PBMCs. The dataset comprised deeply sampled blood TCRbeta repertoires from subjects exposed to, actively infected with, or recovered from COVID-19. A freely available public database, intended as a resource for researchers studying the immune response to SARS-CoV-2, is where the repertoires were released. The samples were drawn from two sources: the first 160 participants of the ongoing ImmuneRACE study, and 1,254 subjects contributed by 6 global collaborators. The sample metadata nearly always contained a de-identified subject ID, COVID-19 status, age in years and sex. Where available, HLA class I and class II types were obtained from metadata supplied by the sample provider rather than from assay-based typing.

What the authors observed across the whole study: Clinical and demographic metadata were provided uncurated, with the amount varying by source and participant.

The immunoSEQ Assay, a bias-controlled multiplex PCR, was used to amplify TCRbeta CDR3 regions from genomic DNA. The paper's processing steps were these. Within the assay, amplification of reference gene primers was used to estimate how many nucleated cells each sample contained. To quantify the absolute abundance of each unique TCRbeta CDR3 rearrangement, sequence reads were collapsed and filtered. For each sample, productive Simpson clonality was calculated as the square root of Simpson's diversity index over productive rearrangements. The immuneACCESS repertoire file appears here via TCRdb, limited to in-frame rearrangements. These files lack a portion of the clones; in checked studies, under half of the deficit traces to unresolved V genes, and the cause of the others is not known. That table furnishes V, J and clone size, whereas the DNA furnished D and trimming. This sample comprises approximately 70,000 clones, 85% to 95% of them detected only once. The ten top clones hold less than 6% of the sample.

Reading from cysteine to phenylalanine, the CDR3 counts 16 amino acids. Only CDR3 DNA remains: 48 bases, in frame from the first base. From the germline V gene, CDR1 is SGHVS and CDR2 is FNYEAQ. A distance of 8 bases separates the germline ends of V and J, which lose 0 bases and 0 bases respectively. Worth noting for this clone: Its antigen is unknown. No clone much larger than this one lies a single base away; base qualities are absent.

The collaborating institutions used their own protocols to collect whole blood in K2EDTA tubes. For TCRbeta analysis, collaborator samples were shipped as frozen whole blood, as isolated PBMCs, or as DNA extracted from either sample type. This receptor was identified in a woman aged 55-75 years with active COVID-19. Sequenced input: peripheral blood. The chain joins TRBV7-6 to TRBJ1-4, with the D gene uncertain. The CDR3 region reads CASSLAWGATNEKLFF. At the DNA level, the sequence is TGTGCCAGCAGCTTAGCTTGGGGAGCAACTAATGAAAAACTGTTTTTT.